The source of this T cell receptor (beta chain) is a study of blood T cell repertoires in COVID-19. This CDR3 spans 13 amino acids. V was cut by 3 bases and J by 9 bases, with 12 bases left in between. Original methodology: From reference gene primer amplification, estimates of nucleated cell counts were derived. The method was immunoSEQ multiplex PCR; TCRdb's version includes in-frame clones alone and lacks a portion of them. V and J calls and clone size are given by that table; D and trimming were obtained from the DNA. The sample shows roughly 360,000 clones, 75% to 90% of them seen only once. All enrollees were roughly 18 to 95 years old and from 20 to 25 US areas. Donors of Cohort 3 who recovered were those that had two negative PCRs, clearance, or symptom resolution.

This TCR was sampled from a woman aged 45-59 years who had recovered from COVID-19. Sequencing was performed on PBMCs or T cells enriched from blood (not recorded which). The chain combines TRBV12-3 or TRBV12-4 with TRBJ1-5, with a weak D call TRBD1 (6 bases). The CDR3 reads CASSFGGGRPQHF. The CDR3 region has the DNA TGTGCCAGCAGTTTCGGGGGCGGGAGGCCCCAGCATTTT.